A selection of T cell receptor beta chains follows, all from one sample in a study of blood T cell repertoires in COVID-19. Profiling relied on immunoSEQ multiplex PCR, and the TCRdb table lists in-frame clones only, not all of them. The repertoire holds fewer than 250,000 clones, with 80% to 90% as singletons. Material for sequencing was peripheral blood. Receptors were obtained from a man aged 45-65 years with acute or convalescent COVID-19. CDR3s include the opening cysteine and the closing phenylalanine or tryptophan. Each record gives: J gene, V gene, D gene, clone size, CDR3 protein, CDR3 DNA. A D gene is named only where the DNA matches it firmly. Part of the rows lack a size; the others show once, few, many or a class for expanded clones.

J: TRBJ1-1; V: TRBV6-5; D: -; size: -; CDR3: CASSFSLNTEAFF; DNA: TGTGCCAGCAGTTTTTCATTGAACACTGAAGCTTTCTTT
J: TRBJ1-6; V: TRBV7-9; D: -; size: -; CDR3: CATPSFSGGVNSPLHF; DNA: TGTGCCACCCCCTCCTTTTCGGGGGGCGTGAATTCACCCCTCCACTTT
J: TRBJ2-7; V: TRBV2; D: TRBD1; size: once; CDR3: CASSGALTGDSYEQYF; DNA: TGTGCCAGCAGTGGGGCCCTGACAGGGGATTCCTACGAGCAGTACTTC
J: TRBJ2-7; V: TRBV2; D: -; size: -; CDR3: CASKPGIYEQYF; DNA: TGTGCCAGCAAACCGGGGATTTACGAGCAGTACTTC
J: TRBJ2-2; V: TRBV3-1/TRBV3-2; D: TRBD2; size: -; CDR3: CASSSLAGGPATGELFF; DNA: TGTGCCAGCAGCTCCCTAGCGGGAGGGCCAGCCACCGGGGAGCTGTTTTTT
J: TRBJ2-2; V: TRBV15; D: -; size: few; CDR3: CATSIQGTGELFF; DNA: TGTGCCACCAGCATTCAGGGAACCGGGGAGCTGTTTTTT
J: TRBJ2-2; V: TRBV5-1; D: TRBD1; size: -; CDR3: CASSQTGANTGELFF; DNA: TGCGCCAGCAGCCAGACAGGGGCAAACACCGGGGAGCTGTTTTTT
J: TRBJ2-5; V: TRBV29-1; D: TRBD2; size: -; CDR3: CSVEVGGSLETQYF; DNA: TGCAGCGTTGAAGTGGGCGGGAGCCTAGAGACCCAGTACTTC
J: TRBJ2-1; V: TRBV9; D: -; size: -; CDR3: CASSVVANEQFF; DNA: TGTGCCAGCAGCGTAGTAGCTAATGAGCAGTTCTTC
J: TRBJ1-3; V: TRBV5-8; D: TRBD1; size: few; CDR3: CASSLAHGQEGPGNTIYF; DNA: TGTGCCAGCAGCTTGGCCCACGGACAGGAGGGCCCTGGAAACACCATATATTTT
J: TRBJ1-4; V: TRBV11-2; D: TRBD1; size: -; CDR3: CASSFGQATNEKLFF; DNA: TGTGCCAGCAGCTTCGGACAGGCTACTAATGAAAAACTGTTTTTT
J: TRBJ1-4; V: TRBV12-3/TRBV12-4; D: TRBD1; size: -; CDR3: CASSLGATGGLFF; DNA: TGTGCCAGCAGTTTAGGGGCGACAGGGGGCCTGTTTTTT
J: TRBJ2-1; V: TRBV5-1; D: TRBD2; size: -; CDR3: CASSLVVAGAYNEQFF; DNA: TGCGCCAGCAGCTTGGTGGTAGCGGGTGCCTACAATGAGCAGTTCTTC
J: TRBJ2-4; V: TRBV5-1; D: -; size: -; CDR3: CASSFESINIQYF; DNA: TGCGCCAGCAGCTTCGAGAGCATAAACATTCAGTACTTC
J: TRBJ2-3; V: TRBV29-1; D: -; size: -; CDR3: CSVTGATDTQYF; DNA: TGCAGCGTTACTGGGGCCACAGATACGCAGTATTTT
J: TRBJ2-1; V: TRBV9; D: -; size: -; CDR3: CASSVAGANYNEQFF; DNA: TGTGCCAGCAGCGTGGCGGGGGCCAACTACAATGAGCAGTTCTTC
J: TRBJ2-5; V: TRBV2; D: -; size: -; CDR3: CASTSGQETQYF; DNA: TGTGCCAGCACGTCGGGGCAAGAGACCCAGTACTTC
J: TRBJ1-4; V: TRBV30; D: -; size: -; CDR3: CAWNGQRHEKLFF; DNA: TGTGCCTGGAACGGACAGAGACACGAAAAACTGTTTTTT
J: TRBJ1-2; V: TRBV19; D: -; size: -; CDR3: CASSIVGQNSNYGYTF; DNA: TGTGCCAGTAGTATAGTCGGCCAAAACAGTAACTATGGCTACACCTTC
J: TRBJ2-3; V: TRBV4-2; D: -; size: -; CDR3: CASSRTLDFTDTQYF; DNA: TGTGCCAGCAGCCGAACTTTAGACTTCACAGATACGCAGTATTTT
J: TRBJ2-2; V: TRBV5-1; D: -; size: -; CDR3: CASSLLPSLATNGELFF; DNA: TGCGCCAGCAGCTTGTTACCTAGTCTGGCTACAAACGGGGAGCTGTTTTTT
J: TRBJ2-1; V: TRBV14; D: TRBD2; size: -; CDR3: CASSQDKGLAGGNEQFF; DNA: TGTGCCAGCAGCCAAGACAAGGGACTAGCGGGGGGCAATGAGCAGTTCTTC
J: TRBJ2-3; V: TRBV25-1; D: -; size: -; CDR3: CASSVSVGTDTQYF; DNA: TGTGCCAGCAGTGTTAGCGTCGGCACAGATACGCAGTATTTT